The present T cell receptor (beta chain) was sequenced within a study of early T cells in non-severe SARS-CoV-2 infection. Individual cDNA molecules carried attached unique molecular identifiers. A single record per CDR3 protein comes from TCRdb applying MiXCR to the 5' RACE reads. The sample consists of about 47,000 distinct CDR3 sequences, 9.4% of them appearing once. The material was whole blood, obtained at baseline. This clonotype was sampled from an adult who was a healthcare worker with PCR-confirmed SARS-CoV-2 infection or an uninfected control (not recorded which).

Written as DNA, the CDR3 is TGTGCCAGCAGTTACAGCCGGAGCACAGATACGCAGTATTTT. Translating it yields CASSYSRSTDTQYF. The gene calls are TRBV6-5 and TRBJ2-3; D not certain. The ends were cut back, 2 bases at V and 0 bases at J, with 6 bases in the middle. The CDR3 loop spans 14 amino acids. Germline CDR1 is MNHEY and CDR2 is SVGAGI.